The 26 T cell receptor beta chains in this list originate from one sample, sequenced in a study of blood T cell repertoires in COVID-19. The repertoire was sequenced with immunoSEQ multiplex PCR; TCRdb's copy has only in-frame clones and lacks some. The data hold 300,000 to 350,000 clones, with roughly 87% observed a single time. Sequencing was performed on peripheral blood. These receptors originate from a man aged 18 to 30 with active or convalescent COVID-19.

V gene TRBV5-1 combines with J gene TRBJ1-5, with TRBD1 matching 10 bases. J lost 9 bases, V lost 4 bases, and 7 bases had no gene match. Looked up from germline, CDR1 is SGHRS and CDR2 is YFSETQ. The CDR3 spans 14 residues. The CDR3 DNA follows: TGCGCCAGCAGCCCGACAGGGGGCGAGTGGCCCCAGCATTTT. Residues: CASSPTGGEWPQHF. Full variable domain (outside the CDR3, taken from reference TRBV5-1 and TRBJ1-5): KAGVTQTPRYLIKTRGQQVTLSCSPISGHRSVSWYQQTPGQGLQFLFEYFSETQRNKGNFPGRFSGRQFSNSRSEMNVSTLELGDSALYLCASSPTGGEWPQHFGDGTRLSIL.

This chain uses TRBV2 with TRBJ1-6, with D possibly TRBD1 on 6 matching bases. This CDR3 has 14 amino acids. Germline V gene data show CDR1 as SNHLY and CDR2 as FYNNEI. With 4 bases removed from V and 8 bases from J, the gap between germline ends came to 12 bases. The CDR3 protein is CASSVLGQDSPLHF. CDR3 sequence (DNA): TGTGCCAGCAGTGTTTTGGGACAAGATTCACCCCTCCACTTT.

V usage is TRBV5-1 and J usage is TRBJ1-2; D is possibly TRBD1 (6 bases). Germline-derived CDR1 and CDR2 are SGHRS and YFSETQ. V was pared by 0 bases and J by 2 bases, with 8 bases between. The CDR3 length is 14 residues. The CDR3 nucleotides read TGCGCCAGCAGCTTGGCCGGGACAAACTATGGCTACACCTTC. It is translated as CASSLAGTNYGYTF.

This clone came up once. V and J are TRBV29-1 and TRBJ2-7; D possibly corresponds to TRBD1 (5 bases). This CDR3 is built from 11 residues. The germline V gene has CDR1 SQVTM and CDR2 ANQGSEA. Trimming cost V 7 bases and J 2 bases, with 9 bases left between them. The CDR3 DNA is TGCAGCGCATCGGACACCTACGAGCAGTACTTC. As protein: CSASDTYEQYF.

The J gene is TRBJ2-1, the V gene TRBV24-1; no reliable D call. The V and J ends lost 6 bases and 3 bases respectively, with 14 bases between them. There are 15 residues in the CDR3. Germline-derived CDR1 and CDR2 are KGHDR and SFDVKD. CDR3 in amino acids: CATSHNIDDYNEQFF. The DNA for the CDR3 is TGTGCCACCAGTCATAACATCGATGACTACAATGAGCAGTTCTTC.

This clone has a single count. The V gene is TRBV9, the J gene TRBJ2-3; 8 bases are shared with TRBD1. From germline, CDR1 is SGDLS and CDR2 YYNGEE. The CDR3 is 16 amino acids. Trimming cost V 3 bases and J 1 base; bases outside gene matches: 7. The CDR3 coding sequence is TGTGCCAGCAGCGGGGGACAGGTCATAGGCACAGATACGCAGTATTTT. Its protein is CASSGGQVIGTDTQYF.

Only a few counts were recorded for this clone. V gene TRBV9 combines with J gene TRBJ1-4, with a tentative D call TRBD1 (5 bases). The CDR3 is made up of 15 amino acids. CDR1 SGDLS and CDR2 YYNGEE come from the germline V gene. The V gene lost 0 bases and the J gene lost 7 bases, with 13 bases spanning the gap. CDR3 protein: CASSVATSGSEKLFF. CDR3 DNA sequence: TGTGCCAGCAGCGTAGCTACGTCAGGGTCTGAAAAACTGTTTTTT.

This clone appeared a few times. This rearrangement joins TRBV27 to TRBJ2-2; tentatively, D is TRBD2 (5 bases). The CDR3 sequence is 17 residues long. V was cut by 2 bases and J by 0 bases, with 13 bases left in between. CDR1 is MNHEY and CDR2 is SMNVEV in the germline V gene (reference sequence). CDR3 bases: TGTGCCAGCAGTTTAATGGACTGGAAGGCGAACACCGGGGAGCTGTTTTTT. The encoded protein is CASSLMDWKANTGELFF.

The table lists this clone with many counts. The rearrangement uses TRBV6-2 or TRBV6-3 and TRBJ2-6; a possible D gene is TRBD2 (5 bases). V shed 2 bases and J shed 2 bases, with 7 bases lying between them. This CDR3 comprises 15 residues. CDR1 is MNHEY and CDR2 is SVGEGT in the germline V gene. The CDR3 protein is CASSYKGAGANVLTF. CDR3 DNA sequence: TGTGCCAGCAGTTACAAGGGAGCTGGGGCCAACGTCCTGACTTTC.

The CDR3 spells CASSQRIADLQETQYF. CDR3 bases: TGTGCCAGCAGCCAGAGAATAGCGGACCTCCAAGAGACCCAGTACTTC. J is TRBJ2-5 and V is TRBV3-1 (or the pseudogene TRBV3-2); TRBD2 might be the D (6 bases). Germline lookup yields CDR1 LGHDT and CDR2 YNNKEL (reference sequence). This CDR3 comprises 16 residues. The germline V and J ends were trimmed by 3 bases and 1 base, with 15 bases remaining between them.

V and J are TRBV19 and TRBJ1-1, with no clear D. CDR3 size: 12 residues. Germline V gene data show CDR1 as LNHDA and CDR2 as SQIVND (reference sequence). The V gene lost 7 bases and the J gene lost 4 bases, with 10 bases spanning the gap. Here the CDR3 DNA reads TGTGCCAGTACGTACGGTAGCACTGAAGCTTTCTTT. The encoded protein is CASTYGSTEAFF. Using reference TRBV19 and TRBJ1-1 for the parts outside the CDR3, the full variable domain is DGGITQSPKYLFRKEGQNVTLSCEQNLNHDAMYWYRQDPGQGLRLIYYSQIVNDFQKGDIAEGYSVSREKKESFPLTVTSAQKNPTAFYLCASTYGSTEAFFGQGTRLTVV.

The chain uses TRBV28 and TRBJ2-4; TRBD1 might be the D (6 bases). Germline CDR1 is MDHEN and CDR2 is SYDVKM. The germline V and J ends were trimmed by 5 bases and 0 bases, with 14 bases remaining between them. This CDR3 region has 16 residues. The CDR3 loop is CASSPQGDLAKNIQYF. In nucleotides, the CDR3 is TGTGCCAGCAGTCCACAGGGAGATTTAGCCAAAAACATTCAGTACTTC.

The chain couples TRBV6-2 or TRBV6-3 to TRBJ1-5; 9 bases fit TRBD1. The CDR3 length is 18 residues. CDR1 is MNHEY and CDR2 is SVGEGT in the germline V gene. V lost 4 bases to trimming and J lost 6 bases; unmatched junction nucleotides: 16. The CDR3 sequence is CASSWPGKLGQGSQPQHF. CDR3 nucleotides: TGTGCCAGCAGTTGGCCGGGGAAACTTGGACAGGGGAGTCAGCCCCAGCATTTT.

The V gene is TRBV15, the J gene TRBJ2-3; a possible D gene is TRBD1 (5 bases). V lost 0 bases, J lost 4 bases, and 11 bases lay in between. The germline V gene has CDR1 LNHNV and CDR2 YYDKDF (reference sequence). The CDR3 is 15 residues long. CDR3 sequence: CATSREPGKADTQYF. CDR3 bases: TGTGCCACCAGCAGAGAACCAGGGAAGGCAGATACGCAGTATTTT.

The chain uses TRBV7-9 and TRBJ2-3; D is perhaps TRBD1 (6 bases). Germline V CDR1 and CDR2: SEHNR, FQNEAQ (reference sequence). CDR3 size: 17 residues. Trimming left V 1 base short and J 0 bases short, with 14 bases between. This CDR3 is CASSLGLTGISTDTQYF. CDR3 nucleotides: TGTGCCAGCAGCTTAGGGTTGACAGGCATTAGCACAGATACGCAGTATTTT.

This chain joins TRBV19 and TRBJ1-4, with 10 nucleotides matching TRBD1. The CDR3 is made up of 14 amino acids. V trimming: 5 bases; J trimming: 6 bases; junction bases outside the gene matches: 3. Per germline, CDR1 LNHDA and CDR2 SQIVND (reference sequence). The CDR3 DNA sequence: TGTGCCAGTAGTCTGGACAGGGGGTATGAAAAACTGTTTTTT. Its protein is CASSLDRGYEKLFF.

The genes are TRBV6-5 and TRBJ2-1; D gene uncertain. The CDR3 is 12 amino acids. Trimming shortened V by 8 bases and J by 9 bases, and 14 bases separated the two germline ends. Germline CDR1 is MNHEY and CDR2 is SVGAGI. DNA of the CDR3: TGTGCCAGCGGTTCCAGTATCCTTGAGCAGTTCTTC. Translated: CASGSSILEQFF.

This CDR3 reads CASSEYNGVWNEQFF. The CDR3 bases are TGTGCCAGCAGTGAATATAACGGTGTGTGGAATGAGCAGTTCTTC. The chain uses TRBV25-1 and TRBJ2-1; D call uncertain. V lost 0 bases and J 7 bases, leaving 13 bases between the germline ends. The CDR3 length is 15 residues. Germline CDR1 MGHDK, CDR2 SYGVNS.

On this clone: Other DNA sequences in this specimen translate into the identical CDR3. V usage is TRBV18 and J usage is TRBJ2-3, with D unclear. CDR3 size: 12 residues. V was cut by 6 bases and J by 2 bases, with 6 bases left in between. Looked up from germline, CDR1 is KGHSH and CDR2 is LQKENI. CDR3 amino acids: CASSPSTDTQYF. DNA for the CDR3: TGTGCCAGCTCCCCTTCCACAGATACGCAGTATTTT.

The genes are TRBV6-1 and TRBJ2-7; D gene unclear. The CDR3 has 13 residues. Germline loops: CDR1 MNHNS, CDR2 SASEGT. Trimming took 3 bases from V and 4 from J, leaving 10 bases between them. The CDR3 region has the DNA TGTGCCAGCAGTGAGCCAGGTCTATACGAGCAGTACTTC. As protein: CASSEPGLYEQYF.

The chain uses TRBV11-2 and TRBJ2-1; 7 bases agree with TRBD2. Germline assignment: CDR1 SGHAT and CDR2 FQNNGV. The CDR3 loop spans 14 amino acids. V was pared by 5 bases and J by 6 bases, with 7 bases of the junction left unmatched. The CDR3 DNA reads as TGTGCCAGCAGCCAATCGGGACTACCCAATGAGCAGTTCTTC. Its protein product is CASSQSGLPNEQFF.

V is TRBV4-1 and J is TRBJ2-2; the D is unclear. Germline V gene lookup returns CDR1 MGHRA and CDR2 YSYEKL. CDR3 length: 16 residues. Trimming cost V 4 bases and J 0 bases, with 12 bases left between them. The CDR3 DNA is TGCGCCAGCAGCCCAACCTGGGCCGCGAACACCGGGGAGCTGTTTTTT. Its translation: CASSPTWAANTGELFF.

This clone was recorded only once. The gene calls are TRBV27 and TRBJ2-7, with 13 positions matching TRBD2. CDR1 is MNHEY, CDR2 SMNVEV, per germline (reference sequence). The CDR3 extends over 18 amino acids. V shed 1 base and J 2 bases; nucleotides not matched to a gene: 8. The CDR3 reads CASSLWTSGRSSTYEQYF. The CDR3 coding sequence is TGTGCCAGCAGTTTATGGACTAGCGGGAGATCAAGCACCTACGAGCAGTACTTC.

The CDR3 DNA reads TGTGCCAGCAGTTACTCGGGCGCTTCCTACGAGCAGTACTTC. Protein sequence: CASSYSGASYEQYF. The rearrangement uses TRBV6-5 and TRBJ2-7; D ambiguous. CDR3 length: 14 amino acids. V gave up 0 bases and J gave up 1 base, with 7 bases separating them. Germline CDR1 MNHEY, CDR2 SVGAGI.

The chain joins TRBV6-6 to TRBJ2-1, with 7 bases fitting TRBD2. CDR1 and CDR2 (germline): MNHNY, SVGAGI (reference sequence). V gave up 5 bases and J gave up 3 bases; unmatched junction bases: 10. CDR3 length: 16 residues. The CDR3 loop reads CASSTLGLEIYNEQFF. The CDR3 DNA reads as TGTGCCAGCAGTACCCTCGGACTAGAAATCTACAATGAGCAGTTCTTC.

The rearrangement joins TRBV10-2 to TRBJ2-4; no clear D. This CDR3 comprises 12 residues. Per germline, CDR1 WSHSY and CDR2 SAAADI. With 5 bases removed from V and 4 bases from J, the gap between germline ends came to 6 bases. CDR3 in DNA: TGCGCCAGCAGTAGCAGGAAAAACATTCAGTACTTC. This sequence encodes CASSSRKNIQYF.